The rows below give T cell receptor beta chains drawn from one sample of a study of control samples from healthy donors and cancer patients. Generated by immunoSEQ multiplex PCR, the TCRdb table keeps only in-frame clones and is missing some. The sample holds around 120,000 clones, around 88% seen once. Sequences were obtained from blood. The receptors were gathered from a man aged 35-49 years in good health. Both conserved end residues are part of each CDR3. The order of the fields is V gene, CDR3 protein.

TRBV2 | CASSDDRAYGYTF
TRBV5-6 | CASSLMADYSNQPQHF
TRBV5-8 | CASSVWGLAGSTDTQYF
TRBV5-4 | CASSPSHETEAFF
TRBV6-1 | CASSELQGVNIQYF
TRBV5-4 | CASSSFLAGVETQYF
TRBV24-1 | CATSDPTVANTGELFF
TRBV24-1 | CATSEDTSTGELFF
TRBV14 | CASSQEQINTGELFF
TRBV5-5 | CASSLAVSATNEKLFF
TRBV29-1 | CSVPETGTYGYTF
TRBV30 | CAWSVQGNTEAFF
TRBV6-5 | CASSDRGRAYEQYF
TRBV2 | CASGGGRGTQYF
TRBV10-3 | CAISERGGYGYTF
TRBV27 | CASSFGQGALAGTEAFF
TRBV12-3/TRBV12-4 | CASSFTDTQYF
TRBV4-3 | CASSQRSGAGNTIYF
TRBV13 | CASSSGPYEAFF
TRBV6-2/TRBV6-3 | CASSYKLGQGSSTDTQYF
TRBV13 | CASSLEGGVNTQYF
TRBV10-2 | CASSGQGGNTIYF
TRBV25-1 | CASSGKVGQPQHF
TRBV12-3/TRBV12-4 | CASSLLNTIYF
TRBV4-2 | CASSQELAGGYEQYF
TRBV29-1 | CSVHPGSRDTEAFF
TRBV6-2/TRBV6-3 | CASSYNRRGDEQFF
TRBV5-6 | CASSPLAGSSGANVLTF
TRBV25-1 | CASSPPGANYGYTF
TRBV19 | CASSIDPGRAIYEQYF
TRBV2 | CANQGGDSYNSPLHF
TRBV6-2/TRBV6-3 | CASSYIGSTDTQYF
TRBV7-2 | CASTLGRAVSEKLFF
TRBV30 | CAWSVTETTEAFF
TRBV18 | CASSPPAGTEAFF